This TCR beta chain came from a study of CD8 T cells in ankylosing spondylitis. Study-level results: Disease-associated clones were reportedly significantly overrepresented in matched ankylosing spondylitis synovial fluid.

The germline V and J ends were trimmed by 8 bases and 2 bases, with 19 bases remaining between them. CDR1 is DFQATT and CDR2 is SNEGSKA in the germline V gene (reference sequence). The CDR3 length is 15 residues. This clonotype showed up just a few times. The antigen remains unidentified. MiXCR, run by TCRdb on the 5' RACE reads, gives a single entry per CDR3 protein. The repertoire holds approximately 340,000 distinct CDR3 sequences, roughly 14% seen once, with around 1% in the top ten. The source of this sequence is a male donor with ankylosing spondylitis or in good health (not recorded which). This chain uses TRBV20-1 with TRBJ1-5; D remains ambiguous. The sample was blood, either unsorted or a sorted T cell fraction (not recorded which). CDR3 amino acids: CSTKRVGSGNQPQHF. The CDR3 DNA sequence: TGCAGTACGAAACGGGTGGGCTCGGGCAATCAGCCCCAGCATTTT.